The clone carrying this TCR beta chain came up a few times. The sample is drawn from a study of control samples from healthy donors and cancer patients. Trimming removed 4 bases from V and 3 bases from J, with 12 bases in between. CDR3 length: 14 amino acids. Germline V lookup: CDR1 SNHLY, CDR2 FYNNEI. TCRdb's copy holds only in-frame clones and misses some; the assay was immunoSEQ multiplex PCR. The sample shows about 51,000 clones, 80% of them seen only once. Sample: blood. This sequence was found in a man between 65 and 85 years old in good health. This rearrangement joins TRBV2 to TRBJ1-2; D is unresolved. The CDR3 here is CASSVRVFDYGYTF. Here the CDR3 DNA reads TGTGCCAGCAGTGTTCGGGTTTTTGACTATGGCTACACCTTC.